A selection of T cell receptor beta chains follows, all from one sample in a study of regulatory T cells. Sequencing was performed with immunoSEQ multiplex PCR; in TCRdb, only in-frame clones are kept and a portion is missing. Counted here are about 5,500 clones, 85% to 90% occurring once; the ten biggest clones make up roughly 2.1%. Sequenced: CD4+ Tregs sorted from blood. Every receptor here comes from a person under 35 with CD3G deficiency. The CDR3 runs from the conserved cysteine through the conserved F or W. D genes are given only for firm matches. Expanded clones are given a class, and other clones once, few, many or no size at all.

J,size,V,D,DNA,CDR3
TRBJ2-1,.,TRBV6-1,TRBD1,TGTGCCAGCGACAGGGGTTTCTTC,CASDRGFF
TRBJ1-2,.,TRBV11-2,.,TGTGCCAGCAGCTTAGACGGGAACTATGGCTACACCTTC,CASSLDGNYGYTF
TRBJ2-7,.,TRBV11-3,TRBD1,TGTGCCAGCAGCTTAGCCTCCGGGACAGGGGGCGCAGGGTACGAGCAGTACTTC,CASSLASGTGGAGYEQYF
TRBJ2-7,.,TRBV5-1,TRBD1,TGCGCCAGCAGCCAACAGGGGCGAGGGGACGAGCAGTACTTC,CASSQQGRGDEQYF
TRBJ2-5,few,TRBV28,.,TGTGCCAGCAGTGGCGGGACAGAAACACAAGAGACCCAGTACTTC,CASSGGTETQETQYF
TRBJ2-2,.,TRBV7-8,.,TGTGCCAGCAGTCGGGTGGCCGGGGAGCTGTTTTTT,CASSRVAGELFF
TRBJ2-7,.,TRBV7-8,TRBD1,TGTGCCAGCAGCTCCGACAGGGGTTACGAGCAGTACTTC,CASSSDRGYEQYF
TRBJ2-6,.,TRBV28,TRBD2,TGTGCCAGCAGTCGAGGGAGGGGACTAGCGGGAGGAAGGGGCTCTGGGGCCAACGTCCTGACTTTC,CASSRGRGLAGGRGSGANVLTF
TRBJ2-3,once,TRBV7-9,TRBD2,TGTGCCAGCAGCTTAGGTATTGCGGGAGAGAGCACAGATACGCAGTATTTT,CASSLGIAGESTDTQYF
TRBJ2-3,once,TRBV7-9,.,TGTGCCAGCAGCTTAGCGCTCTTCGGGGGAGGCACAGATACGCAGTATTTT,CASSLALFGGGTDTQYF
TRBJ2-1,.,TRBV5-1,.,TGCGCCAGCAGCTTGGCCGGGTACCACGAGCAGTTCTTC,CASSLAGYHEQFF
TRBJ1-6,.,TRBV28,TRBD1,TGTGCCAGCAGTAGAGCCGGGACAGGGAGATCACCCCTCCACTTT,CASSRAGTGRSPLHF
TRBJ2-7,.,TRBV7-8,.,TGTGCCAGCAGCTTAGCGCTGAGGGATTCATCCCACTCCTACGAGCAGTACTTC,CASSLALRDSSHSYEQYF
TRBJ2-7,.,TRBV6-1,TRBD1,TGTGCCAGCAGTGAAGCAGGGACAGCCTACGAGCAGTACTTC,CASSEAGTAYEQYF
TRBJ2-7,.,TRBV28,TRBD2,TGTGCCAGCAGTCGGACCCCTGGCGGGAGTTCCGCCGAGCAGTACTTC,CASSRTPGGSSAEQYF
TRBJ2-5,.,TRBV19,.,TGTGCCAGCGCCCAGGGGAGGGGAGAGACCCAGTACTTC,CASAQGRGETQYF
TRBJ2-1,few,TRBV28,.,TGTGCCAGCAGTCCCCCCCTCCGGGGCAATGAGCAGTTCTTC,CASSPPLRGNEQFF
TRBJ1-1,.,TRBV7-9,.,TGTGCCAGCAGCCCCGGGAGGGGGGCTCTGGGGAACACTGAAGCTTTCTTT,CASSPGRGALGNTEAFF
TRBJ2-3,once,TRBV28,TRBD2,TGTGCCAGCAGTTTTAAAAGCGGGAGGGAGGAGGCAGATACGCAGTATTTT,CASSFKSGREEADTQYF
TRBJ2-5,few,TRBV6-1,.,TGTGCCAGCAGTGAAGGTCGTGAGACCCAGTACTTC,CASSEGRETQYF
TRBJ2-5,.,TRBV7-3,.,TGTGCCAGCAGCTTAAGGAGGATGCCGGAGACCCAGTACTTC,CASSLRRMPETQYF
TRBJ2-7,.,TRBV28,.,TGTGCCAGCAGTCAACGACTAGTCGTCGTCCACGAGCAGTACTTC,CASSQRLVVVHEQYF
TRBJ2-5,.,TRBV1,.,TGCACCAGCAGCCACGATCCACTAGCGGGGGGGCCGCAAGAGACCCAGTACTTC,CTSSHDPLAGGPQETQYF
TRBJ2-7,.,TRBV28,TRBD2,TGTGCCAGCAGTTCACTAGCGGGAGTCTACGAGCAGTACTTC,CASSSLAGVYEQYF
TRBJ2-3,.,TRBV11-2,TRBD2,TGTGCCAGCAGCCTCAGGACTAGCGGGAGGGCAGATACGCAGTATTTT,CASSLRTSGRADTQYF
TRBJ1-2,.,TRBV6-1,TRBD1,TGTGCCAGCAGTCTGCCCGGGACAGGGATCGGTGGCTACACCTTC,CASSLPGTGIGGYTF
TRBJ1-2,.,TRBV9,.,TGTGCCAGCAGCGCCTTGTTCGGGATAGCCCATGACTATGGCTACACCTTC,CASSALFGIAHDYGYTF
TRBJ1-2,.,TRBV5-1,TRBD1,TGCGCCAGCAGCCCAGGGACAGGATTATATGGCTACACCTTC,CASSPGTGLYGYTF
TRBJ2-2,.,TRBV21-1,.,TGTGCCAGCAGCACCCCTGGGGGGAGTTTGCCCGGGGAGCTGTTTTTT,CASSTPGGSLPGELFF
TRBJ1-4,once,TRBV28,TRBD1,TGTGCCAGCAGTCAATACACAGGGGCTGGTGAAAAACTGTTTTTT,CASSQYTGAGEKLFF
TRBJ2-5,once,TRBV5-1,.,TGCGCCAGCAGCTTGGACGGTTCACAAGAGACCCAGTACTTC,CASSLDGSQETQYF
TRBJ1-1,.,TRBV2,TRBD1,TGTGCCAGCAGAGGACAGGCAGTGGGCACTGAAGCTTTCTTT,CASRGQAVGTEAFF
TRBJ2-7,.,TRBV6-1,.,TGTGCCAGCAGTGAAGTCGGGTACGAGCAGTACTTC,CASSEVGYEQYF
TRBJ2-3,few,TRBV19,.,TGTGCCAGTAGTATTCGCCAGGGAGATACGCAGTATTTT,CASSIRQGDTQYF
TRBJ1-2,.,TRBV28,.,TGTGCCAGCACCCCCTGGGCAGGGGTGTATGGCTACACCTTC,CASTPWAGVYGYTF